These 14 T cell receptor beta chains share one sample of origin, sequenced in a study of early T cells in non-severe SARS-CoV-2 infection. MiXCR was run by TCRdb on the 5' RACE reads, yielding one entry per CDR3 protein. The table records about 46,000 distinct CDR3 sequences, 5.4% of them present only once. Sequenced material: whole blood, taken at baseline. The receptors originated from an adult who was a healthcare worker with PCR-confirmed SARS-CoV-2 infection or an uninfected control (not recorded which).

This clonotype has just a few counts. This CDR3 is CASSYSSGEGDRTQYF. The DNA for the CDR3 is TGTGCCAGCAGTTACTCAAGCGGAGAGGGAGATCGGACCCAGTACTTC. The chain combines TRBV6-5 with TRBJ2-5; D is possibly TRBD2 (5 bases). Germline CDR1 is MNHEY and CDR2 is SVGAGI. This CDR3 is built from 16 residues. V was trimmed by 0 bases and J by 7 bases, leaving 18 bases between them.

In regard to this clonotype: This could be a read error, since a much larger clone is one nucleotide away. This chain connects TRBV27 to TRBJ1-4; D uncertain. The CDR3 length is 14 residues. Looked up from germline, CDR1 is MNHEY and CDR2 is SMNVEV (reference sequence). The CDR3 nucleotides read TGTGCCAACAGTTTAATCGGGTCCGCTGAAAAACTGTTTTTT. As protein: CANSLIGSAEKLFF.

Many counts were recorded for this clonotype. This CDR3 is CASSGAGDTGELFF. CDR3 nucleotide sequence: TGCGCCAGCTCAGGCGCAGGGGACACCGGGGAGCTGTTTTTT. The V gene is TRBV5-1, the J gene TRBJ2-2, with a weak D call TRBD1 (6 bases). The CDR3 runs 14 residues. Germline V lookup: CDR1 SGHRS, CDR2 YFSETQ. V was trimmed by 7 bases and J by 3 bases, leaving 13 bases between them.

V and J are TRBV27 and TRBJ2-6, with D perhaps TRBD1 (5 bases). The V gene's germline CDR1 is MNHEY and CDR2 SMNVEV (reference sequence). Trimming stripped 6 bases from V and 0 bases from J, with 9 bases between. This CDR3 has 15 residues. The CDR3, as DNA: TGTGCCAGCAGAGCAGGGTACTCTGGGGCCAACGTCCTGACTTTC. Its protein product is CASRAGYSGANVLTF.

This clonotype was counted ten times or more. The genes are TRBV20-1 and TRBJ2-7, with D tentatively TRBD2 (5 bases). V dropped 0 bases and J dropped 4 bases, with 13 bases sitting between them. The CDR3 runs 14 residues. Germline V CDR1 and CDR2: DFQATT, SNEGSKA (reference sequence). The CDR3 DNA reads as TGCAGTGCTAGAGATCCGGGTAGCGCATACGAGCAGTACTTC. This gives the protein CSARDPGSAYEQYF.

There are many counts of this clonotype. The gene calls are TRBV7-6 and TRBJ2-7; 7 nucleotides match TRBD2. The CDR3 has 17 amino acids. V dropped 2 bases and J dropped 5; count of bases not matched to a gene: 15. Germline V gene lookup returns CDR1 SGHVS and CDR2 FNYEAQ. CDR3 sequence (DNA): TGTGCCAGCAGCTTAACGGTCCGCAGCGGGACTCTCAACGAGCAGTACTTC. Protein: CASSLTVRSGTLNEQYF.

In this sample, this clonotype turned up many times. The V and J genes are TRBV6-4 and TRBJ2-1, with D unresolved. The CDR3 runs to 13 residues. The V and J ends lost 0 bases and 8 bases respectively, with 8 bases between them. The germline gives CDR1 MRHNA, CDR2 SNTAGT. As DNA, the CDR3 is TGTGCCAGCAGTGACTCAGAATCCCATGAGCAGTTCTTC. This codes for CASSDSESHEQFF.

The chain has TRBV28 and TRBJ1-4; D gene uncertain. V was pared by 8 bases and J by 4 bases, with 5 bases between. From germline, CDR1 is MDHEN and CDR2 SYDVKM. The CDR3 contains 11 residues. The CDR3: CASGVNEKLFF. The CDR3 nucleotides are TGTGCCAGCGGAGTTAATGAAAAACTGTTTTTT.

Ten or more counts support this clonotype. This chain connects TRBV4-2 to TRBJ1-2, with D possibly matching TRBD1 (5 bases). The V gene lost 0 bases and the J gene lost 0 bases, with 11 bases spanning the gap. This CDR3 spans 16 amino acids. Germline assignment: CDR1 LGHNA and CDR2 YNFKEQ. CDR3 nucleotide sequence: TGTGCCAGCAGCCAAGAGGCCTCGACAGCTAACTATGGCTACACCTTC. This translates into CASSQEASTANYGYTF.

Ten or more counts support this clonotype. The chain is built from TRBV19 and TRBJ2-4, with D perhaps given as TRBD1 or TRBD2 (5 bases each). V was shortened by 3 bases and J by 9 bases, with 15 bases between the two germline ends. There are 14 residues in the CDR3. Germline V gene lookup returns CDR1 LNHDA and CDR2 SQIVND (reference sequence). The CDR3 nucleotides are TGTGCCAGTAGTATCGGCCAGGGTGGGGGCATTCAGTACTTC. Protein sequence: CASSIGQGGGIQYF. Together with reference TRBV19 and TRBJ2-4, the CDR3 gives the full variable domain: DGGITQSPKYLFRKEGQNVTLSCEQNLNHDAMYWYRQDPGQGLRLIYYSQIVNDFQKGDIAEGYSVSREKKESFPLTVTSAQKNPTAFYLCASSIGQGGGIQYFGAGTRLSVL.

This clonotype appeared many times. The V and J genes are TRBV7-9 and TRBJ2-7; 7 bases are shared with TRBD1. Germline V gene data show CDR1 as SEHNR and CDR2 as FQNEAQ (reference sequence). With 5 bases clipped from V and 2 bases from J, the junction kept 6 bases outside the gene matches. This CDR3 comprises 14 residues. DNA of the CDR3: TGTGCCAGCAGCCGGGACAGCACTCCCTACGAGCAGTACTTC. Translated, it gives CASSRDSTPYEQYF.

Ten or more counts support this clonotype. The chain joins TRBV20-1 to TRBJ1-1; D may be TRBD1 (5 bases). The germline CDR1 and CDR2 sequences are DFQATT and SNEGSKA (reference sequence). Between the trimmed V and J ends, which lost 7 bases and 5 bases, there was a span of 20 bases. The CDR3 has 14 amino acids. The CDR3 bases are TGCAGTGTTGAGGGGCAAAGGGGAGTGACTGAAGCTTTCTTT. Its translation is CSVEGQRGVTEAFF.

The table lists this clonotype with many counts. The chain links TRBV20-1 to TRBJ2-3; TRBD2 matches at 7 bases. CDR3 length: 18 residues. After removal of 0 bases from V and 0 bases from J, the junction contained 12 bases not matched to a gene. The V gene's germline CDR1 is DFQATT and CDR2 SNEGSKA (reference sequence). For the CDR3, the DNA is TGCAGTGCTAGAGATTACTTAGCGACTAGCAGAAGCACAGATACGCAGTATTTT. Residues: CSARDYLATSRSTDTQYF.

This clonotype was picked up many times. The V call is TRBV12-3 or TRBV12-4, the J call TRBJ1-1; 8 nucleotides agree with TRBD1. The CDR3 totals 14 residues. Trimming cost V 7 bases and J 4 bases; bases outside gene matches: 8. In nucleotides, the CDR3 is TGTGCCAGCATTCTACAGGGGGGGGGCACTGAAGCTTTCTTT. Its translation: CASILQGGGTEAFF.